The 3 T cell receptor beta chains in this list originate from one sample, sequenced in a study of T-cell memory formation after mild COVID-19. TCRdb fed the 5' RACE reads into MiXCR, producing one record per CDR3 protein. The sample gives 170,000 or so distinct CDR3 sequences, around a fifth of which show up once; 23% is in the top ten. Sequences were obtained from PBMCs or a T cell subset sorted from them (not recorded which). All receptors come from an adult woman who had mild COVID-19 (a few samples of this study predate the infection). Cell type and time point are not known.

This chain connects TRBV24-1 to TRBJ2-1, with 8 bases aligning to TRBD2. This CDR3 has 16 residues. Germline CDR1 KGHDR, CDR2 SFDVKD. Losses at the gene ends were 4 bases for V and 12 bases for J; bases not matched to a gene: 16. The CDR3 bases are TGTGCCACCAGTGAGTATACTAGCGGAGCGGAGAAGCGGCAGTTCTTC. Its protein is CATSEYTSGAEKRQFF.

This chain joins TRBV20-1 and TRBJ2-3; the match to TRBD2 covers 13 bases. The germline V gene has CDR1 DFQATT and CDR2 SNEGSKA (reference sequence). CDR3 length: 18 amino acids. V shed 3 bases, J shed 1 base, and the junction held 10 bases outside the gene matches. The CDR3 coding sequence is TGCAGTGCTAGGCCCATATCACTAGCGGGAGGGCGCACAGATACGCAGTATTTT. Translation: CSARPISLAGGRTDTQYF.

This chain connects TRBV5-6 to TRBJ2-7; D is perhaps TRBD1 (6 bases). V was shortened by 4 bases and J by 0 bases, with 17 bases between the two germline ends. Germline CDR1 SGHDT, CDR2 YYEEEE. The CDR3 extends over 16 amino acids. Here the CDR3 reads CASSGRGQTFSYEQYF. Here the CDR3 DNA reads TGTGCCAGCAGCGGAAGAGGACAGACCTTCTCCTACGAGCAGTACTTC.